These T cell receptor beta chains were read from a single sample in a study of spatial heterogeneity in lung cancer. Each CDR3 protein gets one entry after TCRdb re-called the 5' RACE reads with MiXCR. The sample lists 10,000 or so distinct CDR3 sequences, roughly an eighth occurring once. The sample here was lung tumor tissue, taken at surgery. Source of these receptors: a male donor with early-stage non-small cell lung cancer. Both conserved end residues are part of each CDR3. The D gene is left open where the match is weak. Some rows mark clone size as missing; the rest say once, few, many or name a class of expanded clone.

D,V,size,J,CDR3,DNA
NA,TRBV9,many,TRBJ1-2,CASSVVATTDGYTF,TGTGCCAGCAGCGTAGTTGCGACGACCGATGGCTACACCTTC
NA,TRBV14,medium-sized,TRBJ1-6,CASSQERVAGSPLHF,TGTGCCAGCAGCCAAGAACGGGTTGCGGGATCACCCCTCCACTTT
TRBD2,TRBV27,many,TRBJ2-3,CASSLIGTSMQYF,TGTGCCAGCAGTTTAATAGGGACTAGCATGCAGTACTTT
TRBD2,TRBV20-1,many,TRBJ2-3,CSARKLAGGSDTQYF,TGCAGTGCTAGGAAACTAGCGGGAGGGTCAGATACGCAGTATTTT
NA,TRBV9,many,TRBJ2-2,CASSVGPVATGELFF,TGTGCCAGCAGCGTAGGACCCGTGGCCACCGGGGAGCTGTTTTTT
NA,TRBV18,NA,TRBJ2-4,CASSQAPRQNQYF,TGTGCCAGCTCTCAGGCCCCCCGACAGAATCAGTACTTC
TRBD2,TRBV7-3,many,TRBJ2-1,CASSLWGSGRLGYNEQFF,TGTGCCAGCAGCCTCTGGGGTAGCGGGAGACTCGGATACAATGAGCAGTTCTTC
TRBD1,TRBV27,many,TRBJ1-6,CTSKLGQSNSPLHF,TGTACCAGCAAACTGGGACAGTCTAATTCACCCCTCCACTTT
TRBD1,TRBV7-2,many,TRBJ2-2,CASSPLGQAITNTGELFF,TGTGCCAGCAGCCCACTGGGACAGGCGATAACGAACACCGGGGAGCTGTTTTTT
TRBD1,TRBV29-1,many,TRBJ2-7,CSVVQTGGPYEQYF,TGCAGCGTAGTACAGACAGGGGGCCCCTACGAGCAGTACTTC
TRBD2,TRBV10-2,NA,TRBJ2-3,CASKPPLTSGGAKDTQYF,TGCGCCAGCAAGCCCCCTCTCACTAGCGGGGGGGCCAAAGATACGCAGTATTTT
TRBD2,TRBV7-2,medium-sized,TRBJ2-3,CASSQQGLADTDTQYF,TGTGCCAGCAGCCAACAGGGACTAGCGGACACAGATACGCAGTATTTT
TRBD1,TRBV5-1,many,TRBJ1-5,CASSLAGGTDQPQHF,TGCGCCAGCAGCTTGGCAGGGGGCACGGATCAGCCCCAGCATTTT
NA,TRBV7-2,many,TRBJ1-1,CASSLVRNTEAFF,TGTGCCAGCAGCTTAGTTCGGAACACTGAAGCTTTCTTT
TRBD1,TRBV24-1,many,TRBJ2-7,CATSDLLTGPDYEQYF,TGTGCCACCAGTGATTTGCTGACAGGGCCCGACTACGAGCAGTACTTC